Listed here are 7 T cell receptor beta chains from one sample, sequenced in a study of OX40 agonist ivuxolimab in advanced cancers. Libraries were prepared by immunoSEQ multiplex PCR; TCRdb keeps only in-frame clonotypes and omits some of them. This table has around 97,000 clones, 84% appearing once. The sequencing used CD4+ or CD8+ T cells sorted from blood, collected in a trial of the OX40 agonist ivuxolimab. These receptors all come from an adult with an advanced solid tumor such as melanoma, head and neck, liver or kidney cancer.

This rearrangement joins TRBV11-2 to TRBJ2-5; D is perhaps TRBD1 (5 bases). The end of the DNA fits TRBJ2-7 better, so the J call may be wrong. Germline V lookup: CDR1 SGHAT, CDR2 FQNNGV. The CDR3 totals 13 residues. The CDR3 sequence is CASSLGQTYEQYF. DNA of the CDR3: TGTGCCAGCAGCTTAGGACAGACCTACGAGCAGTACTTC.

The J gene is TRBJ2-7, the V gene TRBV6-1, with D tentatively TRBD1 (5 bases). This CDR3 has 15 residues. V was clipped by 1 base and J by 3 bases, with 13 bases between them. CDR1 is MNHNS, CDR2 SASEGT, per germline. CDR3 amino acids: CASSEGWGTNYEQYF. In DNA form, the CDR3 reads TGTGCCAGCAGTGAAGGTTGGGGCACTAACTACGAGCAGTACTTC.

This sequence joins TRBV18 and TRBJ2-3; 9 bases are a match to TRBD2. The CDR3 totals 18 residues. CDR1 KGHSH and CDR2 LQKENI come from the germline V gene. The ends lost 3 bases at V and 4 bases at J; junction bases unmatched: 14. CDR3 region: CASSPTSGASFSADTQYF. CDR3 nucleotide sequence: TGTGCCAGCTCACCGACTAGCGGAGCTAGCTTTTCCGCAGATACGCAGTATTTT. Full variable domain (rest looked up from reference TRBV18 and TRBJ2-3): NAGVMQNPRHLVRRRGQEARLRCSPMKGHSHVYWYRQLPEEGLKFMVYLQKENIIDESGMPKERFSAEFPKEGPSILRIQQVVRGDSAAYFCASSPTSGASFSADTQYFGPGTRLTVL.

V and J are TRBV4-1 and TRBJ2-5; D assignment may be TRBD1 or TRBD2 (6 bases each). This CDR3 comprises 17 residues. Germline V lookup: CDR1 MGHRA, CDR2 YSYEKL. Trimming removed 1 base from V and 5 bases from J, with 20 bases in between. The chain's CDR3 is CASSQVSEWGARETQYF. The DNA for the CDR3 is TGCGCCAGCAGCCAAGTTTCCGAGTGGGGGGCGCGGGAGACCCAGTACTTC.

The chain joins TRBV7-2 to TRBJ2-2; D gene unclear. This CDR3 contains 13 residues. CDR1 is SGHTA and CDR2 is FQGNSA in the germline V gene. The V end was cut by 5 bases, the J end by 1 base, with 5 bases between. The DNA of the CDR3 is TGTGCCAGCAGCACCCAGAACACCGGGGAGCTGTTTTTT. Protein product: CASSTQNTGELFF.

The chain employs TRBV27 and TRBJ2-2; TRBD1 agrees at 7 bases. Trimming at V came to 5 bases and at J to 0 bases, leaving 6 bases not matched to a gene. From germline, CDR1 is MNHEY and CDR2 SMNVEV (reference sequence). The CDR3 sequence is 16 residues long. For the CDR3, the DNA is TGTGCCAGCAGTCCCCTCGGGACAGCGAACACCGGGGAGCTGTTTTTT. Translated: CASSPLGTANTGELFF.

This sequence joins TRBV5-8 and TRBJ1-2, with a tentative D call TRBD1 (6 bases). Trimming cost V 4 bases and J 7 bases, with 11 bases left between them. This CDR3 is 12 amino acids long. Germline CDR1 is SGHTS and CDR2 is YDEGEE. The CDR3 coding sequence is TGTGCCAGCAGCCAGGGGCGACGTGGCTACACCTTC. Protein: CASSQGRRGYTF.